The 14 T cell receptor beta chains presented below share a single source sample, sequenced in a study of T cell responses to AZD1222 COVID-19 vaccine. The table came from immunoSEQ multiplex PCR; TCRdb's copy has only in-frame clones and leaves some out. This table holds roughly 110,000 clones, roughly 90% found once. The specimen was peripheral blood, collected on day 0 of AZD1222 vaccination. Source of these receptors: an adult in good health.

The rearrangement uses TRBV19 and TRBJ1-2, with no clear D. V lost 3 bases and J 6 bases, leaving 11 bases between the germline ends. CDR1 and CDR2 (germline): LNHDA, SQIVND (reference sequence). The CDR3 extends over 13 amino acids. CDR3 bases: TGTGCCAGTAGTATGTATCAGGTGGATGGCTACACCTTC. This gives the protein CASSMYQVDGYTF.

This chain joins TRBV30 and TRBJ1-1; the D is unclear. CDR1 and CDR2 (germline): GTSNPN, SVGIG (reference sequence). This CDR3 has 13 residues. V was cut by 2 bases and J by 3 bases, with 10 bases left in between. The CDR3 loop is CAWSPGPYTEAFF. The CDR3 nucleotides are TGTGCCTGGAGTCCCGGGCCCTACACTGAAGCTTTCTTT.

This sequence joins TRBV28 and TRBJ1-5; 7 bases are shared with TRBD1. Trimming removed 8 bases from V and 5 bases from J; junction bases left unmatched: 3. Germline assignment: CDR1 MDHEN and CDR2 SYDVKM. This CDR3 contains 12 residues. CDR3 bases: TGTGCCAGCGGGCAGGGGGATCAGCCCCAGCATTTT. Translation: CASGQGDQPQHF.

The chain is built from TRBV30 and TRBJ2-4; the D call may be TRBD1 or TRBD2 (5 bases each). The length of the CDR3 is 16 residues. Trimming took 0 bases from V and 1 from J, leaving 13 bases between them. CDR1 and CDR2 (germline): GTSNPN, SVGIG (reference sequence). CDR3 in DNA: TGTGCCTGGAGTGTAGAGGGGTATTTCGCCAAAAACATTCAGTACTTC. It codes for CAWSVEGYFAKNIQYF.

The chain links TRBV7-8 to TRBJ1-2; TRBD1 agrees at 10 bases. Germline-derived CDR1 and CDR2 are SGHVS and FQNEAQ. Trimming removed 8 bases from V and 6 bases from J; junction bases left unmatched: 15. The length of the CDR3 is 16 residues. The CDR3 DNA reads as TGTGCCAGCCGACTCCGACAGGGGGCAATAATGGATGGCTACACCTTC. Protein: CASRLRQGAIMDGYTF. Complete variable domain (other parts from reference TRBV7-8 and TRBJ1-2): GAGVSQSPRYKVAKRGQDVALRCDPISGHVSLFWYQQALGQGPEFLTYFQNEAQLDKSGLPSDRFFAERPEGSVSTLKIQRTQQEDSAVYLCASRLRQGAIMDGYTFGSGTRLTVV.

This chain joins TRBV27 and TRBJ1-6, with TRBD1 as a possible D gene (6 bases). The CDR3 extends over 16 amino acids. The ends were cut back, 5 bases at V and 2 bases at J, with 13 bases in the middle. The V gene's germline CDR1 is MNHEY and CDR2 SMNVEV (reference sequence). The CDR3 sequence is CASSPRTGTYNSPLHF. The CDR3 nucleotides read TGTGCCAGCAGTCCGAGAACAGGGACCTATAATTCACCCCTCCACTTT.

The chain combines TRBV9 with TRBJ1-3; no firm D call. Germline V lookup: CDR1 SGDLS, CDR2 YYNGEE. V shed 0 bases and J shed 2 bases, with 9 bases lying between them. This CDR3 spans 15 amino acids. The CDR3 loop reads CASSVEGAPGNTIYF. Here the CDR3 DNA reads TGTGCCAGCAGCGTAGAAGGCGCTCCTGGAAACACCATATATTTT.

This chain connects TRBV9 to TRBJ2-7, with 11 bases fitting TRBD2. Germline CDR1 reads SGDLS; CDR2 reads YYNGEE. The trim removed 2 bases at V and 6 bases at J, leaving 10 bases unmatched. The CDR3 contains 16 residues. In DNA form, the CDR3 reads TGTGCCAGCAGCGTGGGATATAGCGGGAGGGCCGGCGAGCAGTACTTC. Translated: CASSVGYSGRAGEQYF.

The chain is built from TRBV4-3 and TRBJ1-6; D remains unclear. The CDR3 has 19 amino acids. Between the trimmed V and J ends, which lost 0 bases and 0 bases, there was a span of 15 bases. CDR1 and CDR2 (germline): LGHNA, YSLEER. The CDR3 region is CASSQDIAVSSSYNSPLHF. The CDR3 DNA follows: TGCGCCAGCAGCCAAGATATAGCCGTCTCTAGCTCCTATAATTCACCCCTCCACTTT.

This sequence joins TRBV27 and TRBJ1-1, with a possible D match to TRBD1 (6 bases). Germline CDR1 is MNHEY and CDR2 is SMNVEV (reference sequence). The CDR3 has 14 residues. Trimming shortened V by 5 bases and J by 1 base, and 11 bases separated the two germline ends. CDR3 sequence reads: CASSVDRRNTEAFF. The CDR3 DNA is TGTGCCAGCAGTGTGGACAGACGGAACACTGAAGCTTTCTTT.

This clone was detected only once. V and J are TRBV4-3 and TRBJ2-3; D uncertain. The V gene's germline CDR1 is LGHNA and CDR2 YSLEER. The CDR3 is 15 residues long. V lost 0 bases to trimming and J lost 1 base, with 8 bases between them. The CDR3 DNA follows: TGCGCCAGCAGCCAAGAGAACAGTCGCACAGATACGCAGTATTTT. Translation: CASSQENSRTDTQYF.

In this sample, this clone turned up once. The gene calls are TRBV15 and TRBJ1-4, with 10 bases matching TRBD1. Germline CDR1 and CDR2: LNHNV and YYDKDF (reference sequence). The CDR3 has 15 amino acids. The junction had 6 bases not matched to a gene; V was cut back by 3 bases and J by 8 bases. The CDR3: CATSRDRGEEEKLFF. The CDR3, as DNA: TGTGCCACCAGCAGGGACAGGGGGGAGGAGGAAAAACTGTTTTTT.

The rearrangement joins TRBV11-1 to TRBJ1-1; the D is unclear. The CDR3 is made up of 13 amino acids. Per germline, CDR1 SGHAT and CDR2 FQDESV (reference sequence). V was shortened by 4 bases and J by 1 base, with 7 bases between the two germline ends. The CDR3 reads CASSYGANTEAFF. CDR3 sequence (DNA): TGTGCCAGCAGCTACGGAGCGAACACTGAAGCTTTCTTT.

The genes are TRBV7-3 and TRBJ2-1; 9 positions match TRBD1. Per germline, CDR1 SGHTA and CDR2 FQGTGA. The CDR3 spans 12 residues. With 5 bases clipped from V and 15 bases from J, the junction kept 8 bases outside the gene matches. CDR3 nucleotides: TGTGCCAGCAGCCAACAGGGACAGGGTTGGTTCTTC. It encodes CASSQQGQGWFF.